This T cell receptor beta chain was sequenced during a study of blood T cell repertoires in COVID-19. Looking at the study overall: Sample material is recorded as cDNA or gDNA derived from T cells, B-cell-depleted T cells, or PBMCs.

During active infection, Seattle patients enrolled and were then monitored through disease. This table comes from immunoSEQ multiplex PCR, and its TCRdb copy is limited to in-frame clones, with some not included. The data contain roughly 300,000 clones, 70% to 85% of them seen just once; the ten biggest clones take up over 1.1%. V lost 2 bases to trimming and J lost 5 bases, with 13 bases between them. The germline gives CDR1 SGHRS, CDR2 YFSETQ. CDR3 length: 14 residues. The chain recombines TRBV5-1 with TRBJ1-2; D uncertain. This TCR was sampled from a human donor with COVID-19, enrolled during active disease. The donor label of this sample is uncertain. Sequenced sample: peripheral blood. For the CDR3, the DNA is TGCGCCAGCAGCTTAGAGGGCCACGAGTATGGCTACACCTTC. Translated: CASSLEGHEYGYTF. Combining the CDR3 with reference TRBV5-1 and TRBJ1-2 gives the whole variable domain KAGVTQTPRYLIKTRGQQVTLSCSPISGHRSVSWYQQTPGQGLQFLFEYFSETQRNKGNFPGRFSGRQFSNSRSEMNVSTLELGDSALYLCASSLEGHEYGYTFGSGTRLTVV.